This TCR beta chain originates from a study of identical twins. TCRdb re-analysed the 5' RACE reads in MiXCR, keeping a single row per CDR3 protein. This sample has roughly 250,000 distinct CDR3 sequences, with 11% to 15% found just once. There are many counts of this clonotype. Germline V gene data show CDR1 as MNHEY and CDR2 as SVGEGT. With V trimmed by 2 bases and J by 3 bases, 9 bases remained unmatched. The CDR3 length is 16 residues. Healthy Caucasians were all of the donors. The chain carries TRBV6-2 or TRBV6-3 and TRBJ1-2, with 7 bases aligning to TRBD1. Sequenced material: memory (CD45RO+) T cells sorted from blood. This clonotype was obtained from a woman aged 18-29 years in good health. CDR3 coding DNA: TGTGCCAGCAGTTACCTCCGAGACAGGGCTCACTATGGCTACACCTTC. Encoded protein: CASSYLRDRAHYGYTF.